This T cell receptor beta chain was obtained from a study of CD8 T cells in Susac syndrome. Random-hexamer reverse transcription was applied to roughly 0.5 to 1 ug RNA. It was immunoSEQ multiplex PCR that amplified TCR beta CDR3 across 54 Vbeta and 13 Jbeta. TCRdb re-called the immunoSEQ multiplex PCR reads with MiXCR, one entry per CDR3 protein. The sample lists around 150,000 distinct CDR3 sequences; about 94% were seen once. Trimming stripped 6 bases from V and 4 bases from J, with 9 bases between. Germline V CDR1 and CDR2: DFQATT, SNEGSKA (reference sequence). The length of the CDR3 is 11 residues.

This chain connects TRBV20-1 to TRBJ2-5; possible D gene TRBD2, 5 bases. This clonotype was obtained from a human donor with Susac syndrome. Source material: CD4+ T cells from PBMCs. CDR3 DNA: TGCAGTGCGACGGCGGGAGAGACCCAGTACTTC. Its protein product is CSATAGETQYF.